One sample yielded the 7 T cell receptor beta chains listed below, sequenced in a study of shared clonotypes between healthy human individuals. Only in-frame clones appear in the TCRdb table, and some are missing; sequencing was by immunoSEQ multiplex PCR. The sample carries about 1.1 million clones, around 78% recorded once. Sequencing was done on a sample of memory CD4+ T cells from PBMCs. Subset meaning: CD45RA-negative fraction. Source of these receptors: a man between 18 and 29 years old in good health. Some clones in this sample may be carry-over from other donors' samples.

In its sample, this clone was seen a few times. The genes are TRBV7-9 and TRBJ1-1, with 8 nucleotides matching TRBD1. V gave up 5 bases and J gave up 5 bases; unmatched junction bases: 16. Looked up from germline, CDR1 is SEHNR and CDR2 is FQNEAQ (reference sequence). This CDR3 has 17 residues. This CDR3 is CASSKRPGTGQGTEAFF. As DNA, the CDR3 is TGTGCCAGCAGCAAACGTCCCGGGACAGGACAGGGTACTGAAGCTTTCTTT.

Points on this clone: The sample has other DNA sequences that encode this CDR3 too. The chain employs TRBV18 and TRBJ2-5; D possibly corresponds to TRBD2 (6 bases). Germline CDR1 is KGHSH and CDR2 is LQKENI. The CDR3 spans 13 residues. V lost 2 bases, J lost 4 bases, and 8 bases lay in between. The CDR3 sequence is CASSPGGRETQYF. In DNA, the CDR3 is TGTGCCAGCTCACCAGGAGGGAGAGAGACCCAGTACTTC.

This clone was detected once. The chain carries TRBV6-6 and TRBJ2-7; possible D gene TRBD1, 6 bases. This CDR3 contains 14 residues. Trimming pared 2 bases from V and 5 bases from J, leaving 13 bases between. CDR1 is MNHNY, CDR2 SVGAGI, per germline (reference sequence). CDR3 protein: CASSYSQGSNEQYF. The DNA of the CDR3 is TGTGCCAGCAGTTACAGTCAGGGGTCGAACGAGCAGTACTTC.

The genes are TRBV25-1 and TRBJ1-1; the D is unclear. CDR1 and CDR2 from the germline V gene are MGHDK and SYGVNS. CDR3 length equals 13 residues. V lost 6 bases to trimming and J lost 1 base, with 9 bases between them. DNA of the CDR3: TGTGCCAGCAGGCACCGGTCGAACACTGAAGCTTTCTTT. It encodes CASRHRSNTEAFF. Full variable domain (remainder filled in from reference TRBV25-1 and TRBJ1-1): EADIYQTPRYLVIGTGKKITLECSQTMGHDKMYWYQQDPGMELHLIHYSYGVNSTEKGDLSSESTVSRIRTEHFPLTLESARPSHTSQYLCASRHRSNTEAFFGQGTRLTVV.

This clone was counted a single time. The genes are TRBV5-4 and TRBJ2-7, with 7 bases that match TRBD1. Trimming removed 0 bases from V and 4 bases from J; junction bases left unmatched: 7. Germline lookup yields CDR1 SGHNT and CDR2 YYREEE (reference sequence). The CDR3 is 15 residues long. CDR3 sequence reads: CASSLGGPGQYEQYF. CDR3 DNA: TGTGCCAGCAGCTTGGGAGGTCCGGGACAGTACGAGCAGTACTTC.

In its sample, this clone was seen many times. This chain connects TRBV28 to TRBJ1-1, with 10 nucleotides matching TRBD1. Germline V gene sequence: CDR1 MDHEN, CDR2 SYDVKM. The CDR3 loop spans 14 amino acids. After removal of 8 bases from V and 11 bases from J, the junction contained 14 bases not matched to a gene. CDR3 sequence reads: CASLGMDRGFGAFF. The CDR3 DNA reads TGTGCCAGCTTAGGTATGGACAGGGGGTTTGGGGCTTTCTTT. The entire variable domain, with the rest obtained from reference TRBV28 and TRBJ1-1, is as follows: DVKVTQSSRYLVKRTGEKVFLECVQDMDHENMFWYRQDPGLGLRLIYFSYDVKMKEKGDIPEGYSVSREKKERFSLILESASTNQTSMYLCASLGMDRGFGAFFGQGTRLTVV.

The chain is built from TRBV11-1 and TRBJ2-2; D perhaps matches TRBD2 (5 bases). Deletions cut 4 bases from V and 6 bases from J, with 15 bases between. The CDR3 has 15 residues. Germline loops: CDR1 SGHAT, CDR2 FQDESV (reference sequence). The CDR3 DNA reads as TGTGCCAGCAGCTCCCGCGGGCCCCCCCCCGGGGAGCTGTTTTTT. This sequence encodes CASSSRGPPPGELFF.